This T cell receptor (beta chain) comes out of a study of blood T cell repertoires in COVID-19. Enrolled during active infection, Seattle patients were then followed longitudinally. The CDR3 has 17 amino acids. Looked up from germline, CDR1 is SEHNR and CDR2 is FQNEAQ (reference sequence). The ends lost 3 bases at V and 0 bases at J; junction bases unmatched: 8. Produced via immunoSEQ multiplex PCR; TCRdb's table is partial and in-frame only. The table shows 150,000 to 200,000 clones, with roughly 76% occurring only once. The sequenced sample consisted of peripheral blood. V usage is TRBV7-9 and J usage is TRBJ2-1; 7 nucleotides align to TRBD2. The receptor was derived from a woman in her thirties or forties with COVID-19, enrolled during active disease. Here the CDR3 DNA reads TGTGCCAGCAGCTTTTGGACTAGTGGGTTCTCCTACAATGAGCAGTTCTTC. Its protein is CASSFWTSGFSYNEQFF.